These 20 T cell receptor beta chains came from one sample sequenced in a study of CD8 T cells in Susac syndrome. Random hexamers were used to reverse transcribe 0.5 to 1 ug of RNA. TCRdb recomputed calls from the immunoSEQ multiplex PCR reads with MiXCR, one row per CDR3 protein. This sample has around 200,000 distinct CDR3 sequences, with roughly 94% found just once. The sample was CD4+ T cells from PBMCs. The receptors come from a human donor in good health.

The rearrangement joins TRBV6-2 or TRBV6-3 to TRBJ1-6; no clear D. Germline CDR1 is MNHEY and CDR2 is SVGEGT. The CDR3 is 14 amino acids. Between the trimmed V and J ends, which lost 6 bases and 4 bases, there was a span of 10 bases. The CDR3 DNA reads TGTGCCAGCAGCCAGGACGGATATAATTCACCCCTCCACTTT. It is translated as CASSQDGYNSPLHF.

In DNA, the CDR3 is TGTGCCAGCAGCCTAGGACGGAGAAATTCACCCCTCCACTTT. Protein: CASSLGRRNSPLHF. The chain joins TRBV5-6 to TRBJ1-6; D ambiguous. CDR1 is SGHDT and CDR2 is YYEEEE in the germline V gene. The CDR3 has 14 residues. Trimming shortened V by 4 bases and J by 7 bases, and 12 bases separated the two germline ends. Together with reference TRBV5-6 and TRBJ1-6, the CDR3 gives the full variable domain: DAGVTQSPTHLIKTRGQQVTLRCSPKSGHDTVSWYQQALGQGPQFIFQYYEEEERQRGNFPDRFSGHQFPNYSSELNVNALLLGDSALYLCASSLGRRNSPLHFGNGTRLTVT.

This clonotype appeared once. The V call is TRBV2, the J call TRBJ2-5, with 8 nucleotides matching TRBD2. CDR1 SNHLY and CDR2 FYNNEI come from the germline V gene. J was trimmed by 4 bases and V by 8 bases; bases with no gene match: 3. CDR3 length: 12 amino acids. The CDR3 region is CASGGRRETQYF. CDR3 DNA: TGTGCCAGCGGCGGGAGGCGAGAGACCCAGTACTTC. Based on the CDR3 plus reference TRBV2 and TRBJ2-5, the full variable domain is EPEVTQTPSHQVTQMGQEVILRCVPISNHLYFYWYRQILGQKVEFLVSFYNNEISEKSEIFDDQFSVERPDGSNFTLKIRSTKLEDSAMYFCASGGRRETQYFGPGTRLLVL.

V is TRBV12-3 or TRBV12-4 and J is TRBJ1-1; 8 bases line up with TRBD1. The CDR3 length is 15 residues. Germline trimming cut 1 base from V and 6 bases from J; bases unmatched to any gene: 7. The CDR3 DNA follows: TGTGCCAGCAGTTTAGGGGGGACAGGCGCCTCTGAAGCTTTCTTT. Its protein product is CASSLGGTGASEAFF.

This sequence joins TRBV24-1 and TRBJ2-5, with 13 bases matching TRBD2. The junction had 9 bases not matched to a gene; V was cut back by 7 bases and J by 2 bases. The CDR3 spans 17 residues. Germline CDR1 is KGHDR and CDR2 is SFDVKD. This chain's CDR3 is CATSERLAGGPQETQYF. DNA of the CDR3: TGTGCCACCAGCGAAAGACTAGCGGGAGGACCGCAAGAGACCCAGTACTTC.

The chain carries TRBV30 and TRBJ1-2; D not resolved. Trimming cost V 4 bases and J 4 bases, with 10 bases left between them. Germline V gives CDR1 GTSNPN, CDR2 SVGIG (reference sequence). CDR3 size: 12 residues. CDR3 amino acids: CAWTSGSYGYTF. DNA of the CDR3: TGTGCCTGGACGTCGGGGTCCTATGGCTACACCTTC.

The J gene is TRBJ2-7, the V gene TRBV28; 10 bases are shared with TRBD2. Trimming at V came to 7 bases and at J to 6 bases, leaving 9 bases not matched to a gene. The CDR3 is 14 amino acids. Per germline, CDR1 MDHEN and CDR2 SYDVKM. This CDR3 reads CASTVSGGAFEQYF. The DNA of the CDR3 is TGTGCCAGCACCGTGAGCGGGGGGGCTTTCGAGCAGTACTTC.

This clonotype was counted a single time. The chain employs TRBV11-3 and TRBJ2-5, with D unresolved. The CDR3 sequence is 13 residues long. In germline, CDR1 is SGHNT, CDR2 YENEEA. V lost 6 bases and J lost 4, with 12 bases in between. The CDR3 region is CASSRIAAETQYF. The CDR3 DNA follows: TGTGCCAGCAGTCGGATAGCAGCAGAGACCCAGTACTTC.

The chain has TRBV3-1 and TRBJ1-3; D unclear. Trimming cost V 0 bases and J 2 bases, with 8 bases left between them. The CDR3 sequence is 15 residues long. From germline, CDR1 is LGHDT and CDR2 YNNKEL (reference sequence). CDR3 region: CASSQDLLTGNTIYF. Here the CDR3 DNA reads TGTGCCAGCAGCCAAGACCTCTTAACTGGAAACACCATATATTTT.

This chain joins TRBV7-9 and TRBJ1-6, with unresolved D. This CDR3 spans 13 amino acids. V lost 1 base and J 7 bases, leaving 5 bases between the germline ends. The germline V gene encodes CDR1 SEHNR and CDR2 FQNEAQ (reference sequence). CDR3 nucleotide sequence: TGTGCCAGCAGCTTAGAGCCCAATTCACCCCTCCACTTT. Protein product: CASSLEPNSPLHF.

V is TRBV9 and J is TRBJ2-2; D might be TRBD2 (6 bases). Germline lookup yields CDR1 SGDLS and CDR2 YYNGEE. Trimming took 0 bases from V and 4 from J, leaving 10 bases between them. The CDR3 extends over 15 amino acids. The CDR3 sequence is CASSVERGSTGELFF. The CDR3 DNA reads TGTGCCAGCAGCGTAGAACGGGGGTCCACCGGGGAGCTGTTTTTT. The full variable domain, in which reference TRBV9 and TRBJ2-2 provide the parts outside the CDR3, is DSGVTQTPKHLITATGQRVTLRCSPRSGDLSVYWYQQSLDQGLQFLIQYYNGEERAKGNILERFSAQQFPDLHSELNLSSLELGDSALYFCASSVERGSTGELFFGEGSRLTVL.

The chain couples TRBV5-8 to TRBJ1-2, with D perhaps TRBD1 (5 bases). Germline loops: CDR1 SGHTS, CDR2 YDEGEE. This CDR3 is built from 15 residues. V shed 6 bases and J shed 0 bases, with 15 bases lying between them. CDR3 residues: CASNLGGGANYGYTF. The CDR3 DNA follows: TGTGCCAGCAACCTCGGGGGAGGAGCTAACTATGGCTACACCTTC.

The V call is TRBV2, the J call TRBJ1-2; 7 bases align to TRBD1. J was trimmed by 5 bases and V by 8 bases; bases with no gene match: 5. CDR3 length: 12 amino acids. Germline V gives CDR1 SNHLY, CDR2 FYNNEI. The CDR3 DNA is TGTGCCAGCGGACAGGAGAATTATGGCTACACCTTC. It translates to CASGQENYGYTF.

The chain recombines TRBV20-1 with TRBJ2-3; possibly TRBD1 for D (6 bases). V lost 6 bases to trimming and J lost 0 bases, with 19 bases between them. Germline CDR1 is DFQATT and CDR2 is SNEGSKA (reference sequence). This CDR3 has 16 residues. CDR3: CSARPSTGFSTDTQYF. Written as DNA, the CDR3 is TGCAGTGCCCGACCAAGTACAGGGTTTAGCACAGATACGCAGTATTTT.

V and J are TRBV18 and TRBJ1-4; perhaps TRBD1 as D (5 bases). The CDR3 covers 16 residues. V lost 3 bases and J lost 0, with 11 bases in between. Per the germline V gene, CDR1 is KGHSH and CDR2 is LQKENI. CDR3 region: CASSPNRDSTNEKLFF. CDR3 in DNA: TGTGCCAGCTCACCCAACCGGGACTCAACTAATGAAAAACTGTTTTTT.

The V call is TRBV19, the J call TRBJ2-1; TRBD2 aligns across 10 bases. Germline V CDR1 and CDR2: LNHDA, SQIVND (reference sequence). Trimming removed 6 bases from V and 3 bases from J; junction bases left unmatched: 11. The CDR3 extends over 17 amino acids. CDR3: CASRKTSGNGFYNEQFF. CDR3 DNA: TGTGCCAGTAGGAAAACTAGCGGGAACGGATTCTACAATGAGCAGTTCTTC.

The rearrangement uses TRBV10-3 and TRBJ1-5; tentatively, D is TRBD1 (6 bases). Trimming took off 4 bases at V and 1 base at J, with 8 bases between the two ends. The CDR3 consists of 14 residues. Germline-derived CDR1 and CDR2 are ENHRY and SYGVKD. As DNA, the CDR3 is TGTGCCATCAGTGGCAGGGGCAGCAATCAGCCCCAGCATTTT. As protein: CAISGRGSNQPQHF.

J is TRBJ2-1 and V is TRBV24-1; TRBD2 might be the D (5 bases). V was pared by 4 bases and J by 8 bases, with 11 bases between. The CDR3 extends over 13 amino acids. Per germline, CDR1 KGHDR and CDR2 SFDVKD. CDR3 sequence (DNA): TGTGCCACCAGTGACCCCGGGGTCGATGAGCAGTTCTTC. It is translated as CATSDPGVDEQFF.

J is TRBJ2-1 and V is TRBV20-1; D unclear. Trimming removed 3 bases at V and 0 bases at J, with 15 bases between. Germline CDR1 DFQATT, CDR2 SNEGSKA (reference sequence). The CDR3 is made up of 16 amino acids. CDR3 residues: CSARPSSVGSYNEQFF. CDR3 in DNA: TGCAGTGCTAGGCCGAGTTCGGTGGGCTCCTACAATGAGCAGTTCTTC.

The CDR3 DNA sequence: TGTGCCAGCAGCTTCGATGGGGCAACCTACAATGAGCAGTTCTTC. Translated: CASSFDGATYNEQFF. The chain links TRBV7-8 to TRBJ2-1; D perhaps matches TRBD1 (5 bases). The germline V gene encodes CDR1 SGHVS and CDR2 FQNEAQ. The V gene lost 3 bases and the J gene lost 2 bases, with 11 bases spanning the gap. The CDR3 consists of 15 residues. Variable domain in full (rest from reference TRBV7-8 and TRBJ2-1): GAGVSQSPRYKVAKRGQDVALRCDPISGHVSLFWYQQALGQGPEFLTYFQNEAQLDKSGLPSDRFFAERPEGSVSTLKIQRTQQEDSAVYLCASSFDGATYNEQFFGPGTRLTVL.